A single T cell receptor (beta chain) is shown here with its context. No antigen is known for it. V was pared by 4 bases and J by 1 base, with 9 bases between. This CDR3 region has 14 residues. CDR1 SGHTA and CDR2 FQGTGA come from the germline V gene. Among the donors, all were Caucasian adults who lived in Nashville, Tennessee. A CD45RA-negative memory subset and a CD45RA+ naive subset were separated from the CD4+ cells. Assay used: immunoSEQ multiplex PCR; TCRdb lists only in-frame clones, some missing. The sample lists hundreds of thousands of clones, 55% to 85% occurring once. The data derive from a study of shared clonotypes between healthy human individuals. Study-wide points: Larger estimated richness was generally seen in naive subsets than in memory subsets.

This chain links TRBV7-3 with TRBJ2-3; weak D call: TRBD1 (5 bases). The source material was memory CD4+ T cells sorted from blood. Subset: CD45RA-negative fraction. The source is a woman aged 25-40 years in good health. In DNA, the CDR3 is TGTGCCAGCAGCTCTCTAGGGGGCACAGATACGCAGTATTTT. Amino acid sequence: CASSSLGGTDTQYF. The variable domain in full, completed from reference TRBV7-3 and TRBJ2-3, reads GAGVSQTPSNKVTEKGKYVELRCDPISGHTALYWYRQSLGQGPEFLIYFQGTGAADDSGLPNDRFFAVRPEGSVSTLKIQRTERGDSAVYLCASSSLGGTDTQYFGPGTRLTVL.